Below, 18 T cell receptor beta chains from the same sample are listed, as sequenced in a study of CD8 T cells in ankylosing spondylitis. TCRdb re-called the 5' RACE reads with MiXCR, one entry per CDR3 protein. The table has 200,000 to 250,000 distinct CDR3 sequences, about 11% seen once. Specimen: blood, either unsorted or a sorted T cell fraction (not recorded which). All receptors derive from a male donor with ankylosing spondylitis or in good health (not recorded which).

Ten or more counts support this clonotype. This chain joins TRBV3-1 and TRBJ1-2, with D possibly matching TRBD1 (5 bases). Deletions cut 4 bases from V and 4 bases from J, with 13 bases between. The CDR3 contains 14 residues. The germline V gene has CDR1 LGHDT and CDR2 YNNKEL (reference sequence). CDR3 protein: CASSPEQDFYGYTF. The CDR3 DNA follows: TGTGCCAGCAGCCCCGAACAGGACTTCTATGGCTACACCTTC.

This clonotype was found a few times. V and J are TRBV3-1 and TRBJ2-1, with unresolved D. Germline V gene lookup returns CDR1 LGHDT and CDR2 YNNKEL (reference sequence). There are 15 residues in the CDR3. Trimming left V 1 base short and J 1 base short, with 8 bases between. The CDR3 region has the DNA TGTGCCAGCAGCCAAGTTACTGGTTCCTACAATGAGCAGTTCTTC. Translated, it gives CASSQVTGSYNEQFF.

The chain joins TRBV29-1 to TRBJ1-4; D gene unclear. Germline loops: CDR1 SQVTM, CDR2 ANQGSEA. Trimming shortened V by 2 bases and J by 3 bases, and 4 bases separated the two germline ends. This CDR3 has 12 amino acids. CDR3 sequence reads: CSVESANEKLFF. The CDR3 DNA reads TGCAGCGTTGAATCCGCTAATGAAAAACTGTTTTTT.

This clonotype came up many times. The genes are TRBV5-1 and TRBJ1-1; 9 positions match TRBD1. Trimming cost V 3 bases and J 4 bases; bases outside gene matches: 7. Germline V gene sequence: CDR1 SGHRS, CDR2 YFSETQ. The length of the CDR3 is 15 residues. The CDR3 loop reads CASSSPDRGGTEAFF. Written as DNA, the CDR3 is TGCGCCAGCAGCTCCCCGGACAGGGGAGGCACTGAAGCTTTCTTT.

The V call is TRBV6-1, the J call TRBJ2-1; 10 bases match TRBD2. CDR3 length equals 18 residues. The V gene end was trimmed by 7 bases and the J gene end by 0 bases; junction bases not matched to a gene: 12. Germline loops: CDR1 MNHNS, CDR2 SASEGT. As DNA, the CDR3 is TGTGCCAGCACAGGCTATAGCGGGGGGCAGAGCTCCTACAATGAGCAGTTCTTC. This codes for CASTGYSGGQSSYNEQFF.

Worth noting for this clonotype: A read error may explain this, as a much larger clone is one base away. The chain joins TRBV28 to TRBJ1-2; TRBD1 matches 12 bases. The CDR3 is made up of 14 amino acids. V trimming: 6 bases; J trimming: 6 bases; junction bases outside the gene matches: 5. Germline V gives CDR1 MDHEN, CDR2 SYDVKM. CDR3 sequence: CASRPGTGGHGYTF. The CDR3, as DNA: TGTGCCAGCAGACCCGGGACAGGGGGCCATGGCTACACCTTC.

This clonotype was seen more than once but under ten times. The chain combines TRBV7-9 with TRBJ2-2; TRBD1 agrees at 8 bases. The CDR3 sequence is 16 residues long. With 1 base clipped from V and 6 bases from J, the junction kept 7 bases outside the gene matches. Germline V gives CDR1 SEHNR, CDR2 FQNEAQ (reference sequence). The DNA for the CDR3 is TGTGCCAGCAGCTTAGGCCGGACAGGGAAAGCCGGGGAGCTGTTTTTT. Translated, it gives CASSLGRTGKAGELFF.

In its sample, this clonotype was seen a few times. The chain employs TRBV5-1 and TRBJ1-1; D might be TRBD1 (6 bases). Germline values: CDR1 SGHRS, CDR2 YFSETQ. The germline V and J ends were trimmed by 2 bases and 3 bases, with 11 bases remaining between them. This CDR3 comprises 14 residues. The CDR3 coding sequence is TGCGCCAGCAGCTTACACAGGGCGGACACTGAAGCTTTCTTT. Translating it yields CASSLHRADTEAFF.

This clonotype has ten or more counts. V and J are TRBV20-1 and TRBJ2-3; 8 bases agree with TRBD1. In germline, CDR1 is DFQATT, CDR2 SNEGSKA (reference sequence). The CDR3 runs to 15 residues. The J segment lost 1 base and the V segment lost 0 bases, leaving 3 bases of the junction unmatched. The DNA for the CDR3 is TGCAGTGCTAGAGATCCAGGGGGCCGCACAGATACGCAGTATTTT. It yields the protein CSARDPGGRTDTQYF.

In this sample, this clonotype turned up a few times. CDR3 nucleotide sequence: TGTGCCAGCAGCCAAGGGGCCGGGACCCACACCGGGGAGCTGTTTTTT. Its protein product is CASSQGAGTHTGELFF. The chain combines TRBV3-1 with TRBJ2-2; D assignment may be TRBD1 or TRBD2 (5 bases each). CDR1 and CDR2 (germline): LGHDT, YNNKEL (reference sequence). V was trimmed by 1 base and J by 3 bases, leaving 12 bases between them. The CDR3 is made up of 16 amino acids.

V usage is TRBV13 and J usage is TRBJ2-2; D is undetermined. The CDR3 covers 14 residues. With 5 bases removed from V and 4 bases from J, the gap between germline ends came to 11 bases. Germline CDR1 reads PRHDT; CDR2 reads FYEKMQ (reference sequence). CDR3 in DNA: TGTGCCAGCAGCCCCCAGTACCGCACCGGGGAGCTGTTTTTT. Its translation: CASSPQYRTGELFF.

A word on this clonotype: A clone one base away is much larger, so this may be a read error. V and J are TRBV28 and TRBJ1-1, with a possible D match to TRBD1 (6 bases). Germline assignment: CDR1 MDHEN and CDR2 SYDVKM. CDR3 length: 15 amino acids. DNA of the CDR3: TGTGTCAGCAGCCATACCCTACAGGGCCCTCCAGAAGCTTTCTTT. This sequence encodes CVSSHTLQGPPEAFF.

This clonotype was detected many times. The rearrangement joins TRBV20-1 to TRBJ2-1; 11 bases match TRBD2. The length of the CDR3 is 16 residues. V shed 4 bases, J shed 4 bases, and the junction held 9 bases outside the gene matches. CDR1 and CDR2 from the germline V gene are DFQATT and SNEGSKA (reference sequence). This chain's CDR3 is CSATPVAGGPYNEQFF. The CDR3 DNA reads TGCAGTGCTACCCCTGTAGCGGGGGGGCCGTACAATGAGCAGTTCTTC.

This clonotype was seen ten or more times. This chain connects TRBV7-2 to TRBJ1-6, with a weak D call TRBD1 (6 bases). This CDR3 has 15 amino acids. Germline V gene data show CDR1 as SGHTA and CDR2 as FQGNSA. V was shortened by 1 base and J by 6 bases, with 10 bases between the two germline ends. CDR3 in amino acids: CASSLGWTANSPLHF. The CDR3 nucleotides read TGTGCCAGCAGCTTAGGCTGGACAGCTAATTCACCCCTCCACTTT.

In this sample, this clonotype turned up a few times. A read error is possible here, since a much larger clone lies one base away. V and J are TRBV6-1 and TRBJ1-4; TRBD1 matches 7 bases. V dropped 3 bases and J dropped 3; count of bases not matched to a gene: 1. Germline CDR1 MNHNS, CDR2 SASEGT. The CDR3 has 14 residues. The CDR3 bases are TGTGCCAGCAGTGACAGGGGGGCTAATGAAAAACTGTTTTTT. Protein: CASSDRGANEKLFF.

A few counts support this clonotype. The V gene is TRBV9, the J gene TRBJ2-3, with TRBD2 identical over 10 bases. The junction had 9 bases not matched to a gene; V was cut back by 2 bases and J by 9 bases. Germline V lookup: CDR1 SGDLS, CDR2 YYNGEE. The length of the CDR3 is 15 residues. Here the CDR3 DNA reads TGTGCCAGCAGCGTTAGCGGGGGGTCCTATCAGACGCAGTATTTT. It yields the protein CASSVSGGSYQTQYF. Filled out from reference TRBV9 and TRBJ2-3, the complete variable domain reads DSGVTQTPKHLITATGQRVTLRCSPRSGDLSVYWYQQSLDQGLQFLIQYYNGEERAKGNILERFSAQQFPDLHSELNLSSLELGDSALYFCASSVSGGSYQTQYFGPGTRLTVL.

There are a few counts of this clonotype. The chain recombines TRBV6-6 with TRBJ1-4; D ambiguous. The germline V and J ends were trimmed by 2 bases and 5 bases, with 6 bases remaining between them. CDR3 length equals 13 residues. Germline lookup yields CDR1 MNHNY and CDR2 SVGAGI (reference sequence). This CDR3 is CASSYASNEKLFF. CDR3 nucleotides: TGTGCCAGCAGTTACGCTTCCAATGAAAAACTGTTTTTT.

The chain employs TRBV3-1 and TRBJ1-1; D uncertain. The CDR3 runs 13 residues. The V and J ends lost 5 bases and 4 bases respectively, with 11 bases between them. Germline CDR1 reads LGHDT; CDR2 reads YNNKEL (reference sequence). CDR3 sequence (DNA): TGTGCCAGCAGCTTTAACGAGGGCACTGAAGCTTTCTTT. Its translation is CASSFNEGTEAFF.